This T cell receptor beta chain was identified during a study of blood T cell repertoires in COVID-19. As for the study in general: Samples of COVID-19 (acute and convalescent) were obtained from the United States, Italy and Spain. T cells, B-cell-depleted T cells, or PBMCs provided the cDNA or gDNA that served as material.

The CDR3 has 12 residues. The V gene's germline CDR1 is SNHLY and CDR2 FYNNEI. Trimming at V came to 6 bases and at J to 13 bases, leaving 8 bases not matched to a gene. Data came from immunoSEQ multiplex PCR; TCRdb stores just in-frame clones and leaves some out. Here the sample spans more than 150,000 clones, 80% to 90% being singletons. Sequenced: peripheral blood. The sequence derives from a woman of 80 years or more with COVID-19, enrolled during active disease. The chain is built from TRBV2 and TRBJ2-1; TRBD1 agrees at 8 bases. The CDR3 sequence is CASSWTGWLQFF. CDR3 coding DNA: TGTGCCAGCAGCTGGACAGGGTGGTTACAGTTCTTC.